This paragraph reports one TCR beta chain. Antigen specificity is unknown. These data are taken from a study of T-cell reconstitution after alpha-beta-depleted transplantation in children. TCRbeta library preparation incorporated unique molecular identifiers. TCRdb itself ran the PCR reads through MiXCR, one entry per CDR3 protein. The sample shows around 450,000 distinct CDR3 sequences, 15% to 20% of them seen only once. The CDR3 totals 16 residues. The ends lost 2 bases at V and 1 base at J; junction bases unmatched: 0. The germline gives CDR1 MDHEN, CDR2 SYDVKM. Study-wide results and caveats: It was reported that alpha-beta T cells came from several hundred expanded graft clones (about two months after transplant). Some patients showed high day-60 TCRbeta diversity, which derived from surviving recipient T cells and thymic progenitors. When one year had passed after transplant, most T-cell counts and diversity came from newly produced T cells.

The receptor's source is a boy in the first two years of life who had a stem cell transplant for Wiskott-Aldrich syndrome, so the T cells may come from the graft donor. This chain connects TRBV28 to TRBJ1-6; TRBD1 matches 9 bases. This specimen consisted of PBMCs, mostly from graft donor cells, obtained 360 days after TCRalphabeta/CD19-depleted stem cell transplant. CDR3 loop: CASSLDRGSYNSPLHF. The CDR3 nucleotides are TGTGCCAGCAGTTTAGACAGGGGGTCCTATAATTCACCCCTCCACTTT. Complete variable domain (other parts from reference TRBV28 and TRBJ1-6): DVKVTQSSRYLVKRTGEKVFLECVQDMDHENMFWYRQDPGLGLRLIYFSYDVKMKEKGDIPEGYSVSREKKERFSLILESASTNQTSMYLCASSLDRGSYNSPLHFGNGTRLTVT.